These 29 T cell receptor beta chains originate from one sample sequenced in a study of OX40 agonist ivuxolimab in advanced cancers. Assay used: immunoSEQ multiplex PCR; TCRdb lists only in-frame clones, some missing. The repertoire includes 60,000 or so clones, about 86% of them detected once, and 0.8% to 1% sits in the top ten. The sample here was CD4+ or CD8+ T cells sorted from blood, taken in a trial of the OX40 agonist ivuxolimab. The source of these receptors is an adult with an advanced solid tumor such as melanoma, head and neck, liver or kidney cancer.

The chain carries TRBV28 and TRBJ1-5; D unresolved. The germline CDR1 and CDR2 sequences are MDHEN and SYDVKM. Trimming stripped 2 bases from V and 0 bases from J, with 8 bases between. The CDR3 contains 15 residues. For the CDR3, the DNA is TGTGCCAGCAGTTTAGGTGTCTTTAGCAATCAGCCCCAGCATTTT. Amino acids: CASSLGVFSNQPQHF.

The chain joins TRBV10-1 to TRBJ2-7; TRBD1 aligns across 8 bases. Trimming removed 3 bases from V and 0 bases from J; junction bases left unmatched: 4. CDR1 is WNHNN and CDR2 is SYGVQD in the germline V gene (reference sequence). There are 15 residues in the CDR3. Here the CDR3 DNA reads TGCGCCAGCAGTGACCGACAGGGGCCCTCCTACGAGCAGTACTTC. Translation gives CASSDRQGPSYEQYF.

The rearrangement joins TRBV5-4 to TRBJ1-2, with D possibly matching TRBD1 (5 bases). The CDR3 runs to 13 residues. Germline V CDR1 and CDR2: SGHNT, YYREEE (reference sequence). The V and J ends lost 0 bases and 4 bases respectively, with 7 bases between them. The CDR3 region is CASSLGDGYGYTF. The CDR3 DNA follows: TGTGCCAGCAGCTTGGGGGACGGCTATGGCTACACCTTC.

The genes are TRBV5-6 and TRBJ1-1; D is ambiguous. The CDR3 is made up of 13 amino acids. Germline V gene data show CDR1 as SGHDT and CDR2 as YYEEEE. V was trimmed by 0 bases and J by 5 bases, leaving 8 bases between them. CDR3 coding DNA: TGTGCCAGCAGCTTGGCCCCGACGACTGAAGCTTTCTTT. Translation gives CASSLAPTTEAFF.

V is TRBV5-4 and J is TRBJ2-7, with 7 positions matching TRBD1. V shed 4 bases and J 5 bases; nucleotides not matched to a gene: 9. Germline CDR1 reads SGHNT; CDR2 reads YYREEE (reference sequence). The CDR3 is 14 amino acids. The CDR3 coding sequence is TGTGCCAGCAGCCTGGACAGGATCCAAGACGAGCAGTACTTC. This sequence encodes CASSLDRIQDEQYF.

The chain employs TRBV5-6 and TRBJ1-1; TRBD1 matches 7 bases. The ends lost 3 bases at V and 2 bases at J; junction bases unmatched: 4. In germline, CDR1 is SGHDT, CDR2 YYEEEE. This CDR3 is 14 amino acids long. The CDR3: CASSWTGVNTEAFF. For the CDR3, the DNA is TGTGCCAGCAGCTGGACAGGAGTCAACACTGAAGCTTTCTTT.

V is TRBV18 and J is TRBJ1-1; D call uncertain. The CDR3 extends over 14 amino acids. CDR1 and CDR2 (germline): KGHSH, LQKENI. Trimming took 1 base from V and 3 from J, leaving 9 bases between them. This CDR3 reads CASSPQGTDTEAFF. DNA of the CDR3: TGTGCCAGCTCACCACAGGGTACGGACACTGAAGCTTTCTTT.

The CDR3 spells CASSGRLTEAFF. CDR3 DNA: TGTGCCAGCAGTGGTCGCCTAACTGAAGCTTTCTTT. The rearrangement links TRBV6-1 to TRBJ1-1; D is uncertain. Germline lookup yields CDR1 MNHNS and CDR2 SASEGT. The CDR3 is 12 amino acids. The V end was cut by 4 bases, the J end by 5 bases, with 8 bases between.

The V and J genes are TRBV18 and TRBJ1-2; TRBD1 agrees at 12 bases. The CDR3 consists of 16 residues. V was pared by 4 bases and J by 6 bases, with 9 bases of the junction left unmatched. CDR1 and CDR2 from the germline V gene are KGHSH and LQKENI. The CDR3: CASSLFPGQGANGYTF. The CDR3 region has the DNA TGTGCCAGCTCACTTTTTCCGGGACAGGGGGCAAATGGCTACACCTTC.

CDR3 sequence reads: CASSLGRQETQYF. DNA of the CDR3: TGCGCCAGCAGCTTGGGTCGGCAAGAGACCCAGTACTTC. The rearrangement uses TRBV5-1 and TRBJ2-5; the D is unclear. CDR3 length: 13 residues. The germline V and J ends were trimmed by 0 bases and 2 bases, with 5 bases remaining between them. Germline CDR1 is SGHRS and CDR2 is YFSETQ.

This chain joins TRBV6-5 and TRBJ2-7; D uncertain. This CDR3 comprises 13 residues. The V and J ends lost 5 bases and 3 bases respectively, with 11 bases between them. Germline lookup yields CDR1 MNHEY and CDR2 SVGAGI. The CDR3 bases are TGTGCCAGCAGTCCGACAACCTACTACGAGCAGTACTTC. Its translation: CASSPTTYYEQYF.

The chain recombines TRBV9 with TRBJ1-1; TRBD1 aligns across 10 bases. In germline, CDR1 is SGDLS, CDR2 YYNGEE. The CDR3 covers 17 residues. The ends lost 2 bases at V and 3 bases at J; junction bases unmatched: 10. As DNA, the CDR3 is TGTGCCAGCAGCGTCCGGGACAGGGGTATTTGGGACACTGAAGCTTTCTTT. It specifies CASSVRDRGIWDTEAFF. Supplemented by reference TRBV9 and TRBJ1-1, the full variable domain reads DSGVTQTPKHLITATGQRVTLRCSPRSGDLSVYWYQQSLDQGLQFLIQYYNGEERAKGNILERFSAQQFPDLHSELNLSSLELGDSALYFCASSVRDRGIWDTEAFFGQGTRLTVV.

The gene calls are TRBV7-9 and TRBJ1-1, with TRBD1 matching over 7 bases. V shed 3 bases and J 4 bases; nucleotides not matched to a gene: 5. CDR1 is SEHNR and CDR2 is FQNEAQ in the germline V gene (reference sequence). The CDR3 extends over 14 amino acids. This CDR3 reads CASSFTGVSTEAFF. The CDR3 nucleotides read TGTGCCAGCAGCTTTACAGGGGTGAGCACTGAAGCTTTCTTT. Filled out from reference TRBV7-9 and TRBJ1-1, the complete variable domain reads DTGVSQNPRHKITKRGQNVTFRCDPISEHNRLYWYRQTLGQGPEFLTYFQNEAQLEKSRLLSDRFSAERPKGSFSTLEIQRTEQGDSAMYLCASSFTGVSTEAFFGQGTRLTVV.

This chain joins TRBV5-4 and TRBJ1-6; D may be TRBD1 (6 bases). Germline lookup yields CDR1 SGHNT and CDR2 YYREEE (reference sequence). V lost 0 bases and J lost 13, with 14 bases in between. There are 14 residues in the CDR3. CDR3 sequence reads: CASSLGGHPNPLHF. The DNA of the CDR3 is TGTGCCAGCAGCTTGGGGGGACACCCAAACCCCCTCCACTTT.

The chain joins TRBV7-2 to TRBJ2-1; D may match TRBD1 or TRBD2 (5 bases each). Per the germline V gene, CDR1 is SGHTA and CDR2 is FQGNSA. The CDR3 is made up of 14 amino acids. With 6 bases removed from V and 14 bases from J, the gap between germline ends came to 23 bases. The CDR3 nucleotides read TGTGCCAGCAGTCTCCCTGCCGGTCAGGGACCTAAGTTCTTC. This translates into CASSLPAGQGPKFF.

The gene calls are TRBV7-9 and TRBJ1-1; no clear D. Germline V lookup: CDR1 SEHNR, CDR2 FQNEAQ (reference sequence). The CDR3 sequence is 14 residues long. Trimming stripped 7 bases from V and 1 base from J, with 13 bases between. The CDR3 region has the DNA TGTGCCAGCACCTACGACCGTTCGAACACTGAAGCTTTCTTT. Residues: CASTYDRSNTEAFF.

This rearrangement joins TRBV5-5 to TRBJ1-1, with TRBD1 as a possible D gene (6 bases). V lost 4 bases and J lost 1, with 11 bases in between. The germline V gene has CDR1 SGHKS and CDR2 YYEKEE (reference sequence). This CDR3 region has 14 residues. In DNA, the CDR3 is TGTGCCAGCAGCCTACAGGGAAGGAACACTGAAGCTTTCTTT. It specifies CASSLQGRNTEAFF.

The chain has TRBV5-4 and TRBJ2-1; 10 bases align to TRBD2. There are 17 residues in the CDR3. CDR1 is SGHNT and CDR2 is YYREEE in the germline V gene (reference sequence). The V gene end was trimmed by 0 bases and the J gene end by 9 bases; junction bases not matched to a gene: 12. The CDR3 DNA reads as TGTGCCAGCAGCTTGGGTGCTAGCGGGGGCCTATCGGGTGAGCAGTTCTTC. The encoded protein is CASSLGASGGLSGEQFF. Combining the CDR3 with reference TRBV5-4 and TRBJ2-1 gives the whole variable domain ETGVTQSPTHLIKTRGQQVTLRCSSQSGHNTVSWYQQALGQGPQFIFQYYREEENGRGNFPPRFSGLQFPNYSSELNVNALELDDSALYLCASSLGASGGLSGEQFFGPGTRLTVL.

This sequence joins TRBV7-2 and TRBJ1-2, with 9 bases matching TRBD1. The germline gives CDR1 SGHTA, CDR2 FQGNSA. This CDR3 has 17 residues. V dropped 5 bases and J dropped 7; count of bases not matched to a gene: 17. CDR3 amino acids: CASSTRQGVLLAAGYTF. In DNA form, the CDR3 reads TGTGCCAGCAGCACCCGACAGGGGGTACTGTTAGCTGCTGGCTACACCTTC.

The chain has TRBV25-1 and TRBJ1-2, with a weak D call TRBD1 (5 bases). Trimming took 6 bases from V and 2 from J, leaving 16 bases between them. The germline V gene encodes CDR1 MGHDK and CDR2 SYGVNS. This CDR3 comprises 15 residues. This chain's CDR3 is CASRAPGLWNYGYTF. In DNA form, the CDR3 reads TGTGCCAGCAGAGCTCCGGGACTTTGGAACTATGGCTACACCTTC.

The rearrangement joins TRBV14 to TRBJ2-5, with 7 bases fitting TRBD1. The CDR3 has 14 amino acids. The germline CDR1 and CDR2 sequences are SGHDN and FVKESK. V lost 4 bases to trimming and J lost 5 bases; unmatched junction nucleotides: 7. CDR3 DNA sequence: TGTGCCAGCAGCCTTCACAGGGGAAGGGAGACCCAGTACTTC. It is translated as CASSLHRGRETQYF.

J is TRBJ2-2 and V is TRBV6-5, with D possibly TRBD1 on 6 matching bases. This CDR3 spans 16 amino acids. Trimming took off 4 bases at V and 5 bases at J, with 17 bases between the two ends. Germline CDR1 reads MNHEY; CDR2 reads SVGAGI. CDR3 loop: CASSSGVPIVTGELFF. As DNA, the CDR3 is TGTGCCAGCAGTTCAGGGGTCCCAATCGTGACCGGGGAGCTGTTTTTT.

The rearrangement uses TRBV18 and TRBJ1-1; 11 bases line up with TRBD1. Germline V gene lookup returns CDR1 KGHSH and CDR2 LQKENI. The CDR3 totals 16 residues. V trimming: 6 bases; J trimming: 1 base; junction bases outside the gene matches: 7. In nucleotides, the CDR3 is TGTGCCAGCTCTCTGGACAGGGGGCGCGGGAACACTGAAGCTTTCTTT. Its protein is CASSLDRGRGNTEAFF.

The chain uses TRBV6-5 and TRBJ2-7; 9 bases match TRBD1. V lost 8 bases and J lost 2; bases outside the gene matches: 7. Germline values: CDR1 MNHEY, CDR2 SVGAGI. The CDR3 is made up of 14 amino acids. The CDR3 DNA reads as TGTGCCAGCGGCCTAGGGGACAGGGCCTACGAGCAGTACTTC. Encoded protein: CASGLGDRAYEQYF.

The chain couples TRBV28 to TRBJ1-4; D unclear. The germline V gene encodes CDR1 MDHEN and CDR2 SYDVKM. This CDR3 region has 15 residues. V was shortened by 3 bases and J by 5 bases, with 13 bases between the two germline ends. This CDR3 is CASSFLRGLNEKLFF. Written as DNA, the CDR3 is TGTGCCAGCAGTTTTCTCCGAGGGCTGAATGAAAAACTGTTTTTT.

The chain carries TRBV4-2 and TRBJ2-3, with TRBD2 matching 8 bases. The CDR3 length is 15 residues. Germline assignment: CDR1 LGHNA and CDR2 YNFKEQ. V trimming: 0 bases; J trimming: 4 bases; junction bases outside the gene matches: 3. The CDR3 loop is CASSQDRGGPDTQYF. DNA of the CDR3: TGTGCCAGCAGCCAAGATCGGGGGGGCCCAGATACGCAGTATTTT.

This clone was seen a handful of times. The gene calls are TRBV9 and TRBJ2-5, with 7 nucleotides matching TRBD2. The V segment lost 3 bases and the J segment 0 bases; nucleotides outside the gene matches: 8. From germline, CDR1 is SGDLS and CDR2 YYNGEE. The CDR3 consists of 16 residues. The CDR3 DNA is TGTGCCAGCAGCGAGACCCCAGCGGGGTACCAAGAGACCCAGTACTTC. Protein product: CASSETPAGYQETQYF. Looking up the rest from reference TRBV9 and TRBJ2-5 gives the full variable domain: DSGVTQTPKHLITATGQRVTLRCSPRSGDLSVYWYQQSLDQGLQFLIQYYNGEERAKGNILERFSAQQFPDLHSELNLSSLELGDSALYFCASSETPAGYQETQYFGPGTRLLVL.

The rearrangement joins TRBV5-1 to TRBJ1-4; a weak D match, TRBD1 (6 bases). V shed 4 bases and J shed 4 bases, with 11 bases lying between them. Germline V gene sequence: CDR1 SGHRS, CDR2 YFSETQ. This CDR3 is built from 14 residues. Here the CDR3 reads CASSAQGHNEKLFF. The CDR3 DNA is TGCGCCAGCAGCGCCCAGGGACATAATGAAAAACTGTTTTTT.

The chain links TRBV18 to TRBJ1-3; D gene uncertain. This CDR3 has 15 residues. Germline V gene sequence: CDR1 KGHSH, CDR2 LQKENI. Deletions cut 5 bases from V and 0 bases from J, with 11 bases between. The CDR3 here is CASSLAASSGNTIYF. The CDR3 nucleotides are TGTGCCAGCTCATTAGCGGCGAGCTCTGGAAACACCATATATTTT.